What follows are 25 T cell receptor beta chains derived from one specimen sequenced in a study of T-cell reconstitution after alpha-beta-depleted transplantation in children. Unique molecular identifiers were incorporated when the TCRbeta library was constructed. TCRdb reanalysed the PCR reads using MiXCR and keeps one entry per CDR3 protein. The sample comprises a few hundred thousand distinct CDR3 sequences, 9% to 12% of which are singletons, and less than 2.5% rests with the top ten. This specimen was PBMCs from the stem cell graft donor, taken from the stem cell graft. The receptor set was obtained from a human donor who donated a stem cell graft to a child with acute lymphoblastic leukemia.

V usage is TRBV6-5 and J usage is TRBJ1-2, with TRBD1 identical over 7 bases. Losses at the gene ends were 4 bases for V and 1 base for J; bases not matched to a gene: 6. CDR1 MNHEY and CDR2 SVGAGI come from the germline V gene. The CDR3 length is 15 residues. The CDR3 nucleotides read TGTGCCAGCAGTTGGACCGGGACAGATAACTATGGCTACACCTTC. Protein: CASSWTGTDNYGYTF.

In this sample, this clonotype turned up a few times. Here the CDR3 DNA reads TGCAGTGCTAGAAACGCAGGGGGGAACTACGAGCAGTACTTC. This codes for CSARNAGGNYEQYF. This chain uses TRBV20-1 with TRBJ2-7, with a tentative D call TRBD1 (7 bases). The CDR3 covers 14 residues. V lost 2 bases to trimming and J lost 3 bases, with 14 bases between them. Germline CDR1 and CDR2: DFQATT and SNEGSKA (reference sequence).

The chain is built from TRBV20-1 and TRBJ2-7, with D possibly being TRBD1 or TRBD2 (5 bases each). This CDR3 comprises 12 residues. Germline V lookup: CDR1 DFQATT, CDR2 SNEGSKA (reference sequence). CDR3 region: CSGTKDSYEQYF. CDR3 DNA: TGCAGCGGGACGAAAGACTCCTACGAGCAGTACTTC.

This rearrangement joins TRBV9 to TRBJ2-1; D call uncertain. V gave up 0 bases and J gave up 6 bases, with 16 bases separating them. The CDR3 consists of 16 residues. The germline CDR1 and CDR2 sequences are SGDLS and YYNGEE. CDR3 loop: CASSVVPSGVGNEQFF. CDR3 nucleotides: TGTGCCAGCAGCGTAGTCCCCAGTGGGGTCGGCAATGAGCAGTTCTTC. Combining the CDR3 with reference TRBV9 and TRBJ2-1 gives the whole variable domain DSGVTQTPKHLITATGQRVTLRCSPRSGDLSVYWYQQSLDQGLQFLIQYYNGEERAKGNILERFSAQQFPDLHSELNLSSLELGDSALYFCASSVVPSGVGNEQFFGPGTRLTVL.

Only a few counts were recorded for this clonotype. V usage is TRBV5-1 and J usage is TRBJ2-5; the match to TRBD1 covers 7 bases. This CDR3 is built from 15 residues. V was clipped by 4 bases and J by 2 bases; unmatched bases: 8. Per the germline V gene, CDR1 is SGHRS and CDR2 is YFSETQ. This chain's CDR3 is CASSVTGREQETQYF. The CDR3 DNA sequence: TGCGCCAGCAGCGTGACAGGGAGAGAACAAGAGACCCAGTACTTC.

The chain couples TRBV12-3 or TRBV12-4 to TRBJ2-7, with D perhaps TRBD2 (6 bases). The CDR3 is 15 amino acids. V was clipped by 3 bases and J by 9 bases, with 21 bases between them. CDR3 loop: CASSLAGLSSRGQYF. For the CDR3, the DNA is TGTGCCAGCAGTTTGGCGGGATTATCCAGCCGGGGGCAGTACTTC.

This clonotype was detected a few times. The CDR3 DNA reads TGTGCCAGCAAGCAAACAGGGGAAAGGTACGAGCAGTACTTC. Protein: CASKQTGERYEQYF. The genes are TRBV28 and TRBJ2-7; 7 positions agree with TRBD1. This CDR3 has 14 amino acids. The germline gives CDR1 MDHEN, CDR2 SYDVKM. The V and J ends lost 7 bases and 4 bases, in that order; junction bases with no gene match: 10.

The chain carries TRBV20-1 and TRBJ2-7, with TRBD2 identical over 9 bases. This CDR3 contains 18 residues. Trimming cost V 4 bases and J 4 bases; bases outside gene matches: 20. Germline V gene lookup returns CDR1 DFQATT and CDR2 SNEGSKA (reference sequence). In nucleotides, the CDR3 is TGCAGTGCTATCTCGAGTCTCCGGGCTAGCGGGATAGAATACGAGCAGTACTTC. Protein product: CSAISSLRASGIEYEQYF.

The CDR3 spells CASHQSPREETQYF. CDR3 coding DNA: TGCGCCAGCCACCAGAGCCCGAGGGAAGAGACCCAGTACTTC. The V and J genes are TRBV4-3 and TRBJ2-5; D possibly corresponds to TRBD2 (5 bases). Germline V gene lookup returns CDR1 LGHNA and CDR2 YSLEER. Trimming took off 8 bases at V and 3 bases at J, with 16 bases between the two ends. The CDR3 is 14 residues long.

This clonotype was counted between two and nine times. V usage is TRBV7-9 and J usage is TRBJ2-5; no clear D gene. The CDR3 extends over 15 amino acids. Per the germline V gene, CDR1 is SEHNR and CDR2 is FQNEAQ (reference sequence). With 6 bases removed from V and 0 bases from J, the gap between germline ends came to 14 bases. The CDR3 coding sequence is TGTGCCAGCAGTCTTAACCCGTTGAACCAAGAGACCCAGTACTTC. This gives the protein CASSLNPLNQETQYF.

In its sample, this clonotype was seen a few times. The chain uses TRBV7-9 and TRBJ1-6; possible D gene TRBD1, 6 bases. The CDR3 is 14 residues long. Trimming took 3 bases from V and 9 from J, leaving 12 bases between them. In germline, CDR1 is SEHNR, CDR2 FQNEAQ (reference sequence). Here the CDR3 DNA reads TGTGCCAGCAGCTTCGGCAGGGGAAGTTCACCCCTCCACTTT. Translation gives CASSFGRGSSPLHF.

This clonotype was counted only a few times. The chain recombines TRBV7-8 with TRBJ2-1; perhaps TRBD2 as D (7 bases). This CDR3 is built from 14 residues. Germline values: CDR1 SGHVS, CDR2 FQNEAQ. V lost 5 bases, J lost 12 bases, and 20 bases lay in between. CDR3 DNA: TGTGCCAGCAGCCGGGGGGCGGGAAAGCATCCGCAGTTCTTC. Encoded protein: CASSRGAGKHPQFF.

V is TRBV9 and J is TRBJ2-7, with a possible D match to TRBD1 (5 bases). V lost 3 bases to trimming and J lost 6 bases, with 19 bases between them. This CDR3 has 15 amino acids. Looked up from germline, CDR1 is SGDLS and CDR2 is YYNGEE. CDR3 bases: TGTGCCAGCAGCGCCCGCGTAGGGGTCTGGTCCGAGCAGTACTTC. It specifies CASSARVGVWSEQYF.

This clonotype was detected a few times. The chain joins TRBV3-1 to TRBJ2-2, with a tentative D call TRBD1 (6 bases). Germline V gives CDR1 LGHDT, CDR2 YNNKEL (reference sequence). The V and J ends lost 3 bases and 0 bases respectively, with 11 bases between them. The CDR3 covers 16 residues. CDR3 nucleotide sequence: TGTGCCAGCAGCCAGACGACAGGAGCGAACACCGGGGAGCTGTTTTTT. Protein product: CASSQTTGANTGELFF.

This clonotype was picked up many times. The rearrangement uses TRBV4-2 and TRBJ2-1; maybe TRBD2 (6 bases). The germline V and J ends were trimmed by 4 bases and 4 bases, with 14 bases remaining between them. Germline V gene data show CDR1 as LGHNA and CDR2 as YNFKEQ. There are 15 residues in the CDR3. CDR3 residues: CASSLPGELYNEQFF. The DNA for the CDR3 is TGTGCCAGCAGCCTACCGGGAGAGTTATACAATGAGCAGTTCTTC.

This clonotype has a handful of counts. The rearrangement uses TRBV18 and TRBJ2-1; 9 bases align to TRBD1. The length of the CDR3 is 16 residues. J was trimmed by 4 bases and V by 3 bases; bases with no gene match: 7. Looked up from germline, CDR1 is KGHSH and CDR2 is LQKENI. CDR3 loop: CASSPIRDRVYNEQFF. The CDR3, as DNA: TGTGCCAGCTCACCGATCCGGGACAGGGTTTACAATGAGCAGTTCTTC. Variable domain in full (rest from reference TRBV18 and TRBJ2-1): NAGVMQNPRHLVRRRGQEARLRCSPMKGHSHVYWYRQLPEEGLKFMVYLQKENIIDESGMPKERFSAEFPKEGPSILRIQQVVRGDSAAYFCASSPIRDRVYNEQFFGPGTRLTVL.

This chain links TRBV27 with TRBJ2-2; D not certain. Trimming pared 2 bases from V and 0 bases from J, leaving 10 bases between. Germline CDR1 and CDR2: MNHEY and SMNVEV (reference sequence). The CDR3 is made up of 16 amino acids. In DNA, the CDR3 is TGTGCCAGCAGTTTACCAAGGACCGCGAACACCGGGGAGCTGTTTTTT. The encoded protein is CASSLPRTANTGELFF.

This clonotype was counted between two and nine times. The chain combines TRBV28 with TRBJ2-5; possibly TRBD1 for D (5 bases). The CDR3 length is 14 residues. CDR1 MDHEN and CDR2 SYDVKM come from the germline V gene. With 3 bases removed from V and 2 bases from J, the gap between germline ends came to 10 bases. This CDR3 reads CASSFVQGQETQYF. CDR3 sequence (DNA): TGTGCCAGCAGTTTTGTTCAGGGTCAAGAGACCCAGTACTTC.

This clonotype was seen a handful of times. The chain has TRBV7-2 and TRBJ2-3, with TRBD2 identical over 12 bases. Trimming at V came to 0 bases and at J to 2 bases, leaving 15 bases not matched to a gene. The CDR3 length is 21 residues. CDR1 is SGHTA and CDR2 is FQGNSA in the germline V gene. The CDR3: CASSLAWPLAGGPSNTDTQYF. As DNA, the CDR3 is TGTGCCAGCAGCTTAGCGTGGCCGCTAGCGGGAGGGCCGTCTAACACAGATACGCAGTATTTT.

The V gene is TRBV2, the J gene TRBJ1-4, with a weak D call TRBD1 (6 bases). The CDR3 runs to 15 residues. The V gene's germline CDR1 is SNHLY and CDR2 FYNNEI. Trimming left V 6 bases short and J 8 bases short, with 19 bases between. The CDR3 reads CASSYIRGQGEKLFF. CDR3 sequence (DNA): TGTGCCAGCAGCTACATCCGGGGGCAGGGGGAAAAACTGTTTTTT.

This chain joins TRBV9 and TRBJ2-5, with TRBD2 as a possible D gene (5 bases). CDR3 length equals 14 residues. With 0 bases removed from V and 3 bases from J, the gap between germline ends came to 9 bases. The germline gives CDR1 SGDLS, CDR2 YYNGEE. CDR3 DNA sequence: TGTGCCAGCAGCGTAGGTCCGGGGAAAGAGACCCAGTACTTC. Protein: CASSVGPGKETQYF.

This clonotype was counted only a few times. The CDR3 here is CSVQGLAGIHEQYF. The CDR3 DNA reads as TGCAGCGTCCAAGGACTAGCGGGGATCCACGAGCAGTACTTC. This chain links TRBV29-1 with TRBJ2-7; 12 nucleotides match TRBD2. The CDR3 is 14 residues long. With V trimmed by 6 bases and J by 5 bases, 8 bases remained unmatched. Germline assignment: CDR1 SQVTM and CDR2 ANQGSEA.

The chain has TRBV4-2 and TRBJ2-7; no reliable D call. Germline lookup yields CDR1 LGHNA and CDR2 YNFKEQ. The CDR3 contains 15 residues. V lost 0 bases, J lost 7 bases, and 16 bases lay in between. The CDR3 region is CASSQDRVRGVEQYF. The CDR3 coding sequence is TGTGCCAGCAGCCAAGATCGTGTCCGTGGAGTGGAGCAGTACTTC.

Only a few counts were recorded for this clonotype. The chain is built from TRBV6-5 and TRBJ1-1; D gene uncertain. V dropped 0 bases and J dropped 1 base, with 15 bases sitting between them. The germline V gene has CDR1 MNHEY and CDR2 SVGAGI. The CDR3 spans 17 residues. CDR3 sequence (DNA): TGTGCCAGCAGTTACTCGATAGGTGGGAGAGCGAACACTGAAGCTTTCTTT. Translation gives CASSYSIGGRANTEAFF.

This clonotype was seen many times. CDR3 nucleotides: TGTGCCATCAGGGGACAGAGCACAGATACGCAGTATTTT. Translated: CAIRGQSTDTQYF. The chain combines TRBV10-3 with TRBJ2-3; 7 positions agree with TRBD1. CDR3 length: 13 amino acids. CDR1 and CDR2 (germline): ENHRY, SYGVKD. Trimming at V came to 6 bases and at J to 0 bases, leaving 0 bases not matched to a gene.